What follows describes a single T cell receptor beta chain. Its cognate antigen has yet to be identified. Base qualities are not recorded, but no much larger clone differs from it by a single base. TCRbeta CDR3 regions were amplified from genomic DNA by means of the immunoSEQ Assay, a bias-controlled multiplex PCR. On the study's bioinformatics: The number of nucleated cells in each sample was estimated from the amplification of reference gene primers within the assay. To quantify the absolute abundance of each unique TCRbeta CDR3 rearrangement, sequence reads were collapsed and filtered. Productive Simpson clonality was computed per sample as the square root of Simpson's diversity index over productive rearrangements. TCRdb carries this immuneACCESS record with in-frame sequences only. Its versions omit some clonotypes, under half of them owing to an unresolved V gene in the studies checked, with the rest unexplained. D and trimming come from the DNA, and the V and J calls and clone size come from that table. The sample contains approximately 110,000 clones, 80% to 90% of them found a single time. The ten largest clonotypes hold roughly 9.4% of the sample.

Each collaborating institution followed its own protocols to collect whole blood in K2EDTA tubes. Collaborator samples were shipped for TCRbeta analysis as frozen whole blood, isolated PBMCs, or DNA extracted from either sample type. CDR3 length: 13 amino acids, cysteine to phenylalanine. Only CDR3 DNA is held: 39 bases, read in frame from base 1. V was cut back by 5 bases and J by 7 bases, leaving a gap of 12 bases between them. Per the germline V gene, SGHNT is the CDR1 and YENEEA is the CDR2. The data derive from a study of blood T cell repertoires in COVID-19 (dated by TCRdb to about 2020). Regarding the research as a whole: Samples covering the acute and convalescent phases of COVID-19 were provided by collaborators in the United States, Italy and Spain. The prospective study material was composed of cDNA or gDNA derived from T cells, B-cell-depleted T cells, or PBMCs. Deeply sampled blood TCRbeta repertoires from subjects exposed to, actively infected with, or recovered from COVID-19 were included in the dataset. The repertoires were released in a freely available public database meant as a resource for research on the immune response to SARS-CoV-2. The samples were drawn from two sources: the first 160 participants of the ongoing ImmuneRACE study, and 1,254 subjects contributed by 6 global collaborators. A de-identified subject ID, COVID-19 status, age in years and sex were almost always included in the sample metadata. HLA class I and class II types, where available, came from metadata supplied by the sample provider rather than from assay-based typing.

Study-level results and caveats: The amount of clinical and demographic metadata varied by source and participant and was provided uncurated.

The TCR was taken from a woman in her seventies with acute or convalescent COVID-19. The sequenced sample was peripheral blood. The chain was built from TRBV11-3 and TRBJ2-1; D gene: possibly TRBD2, on 5 matching bases. DNA sequence: TGTGCCAGCAGCGGGCCCGGCGGGAATGAGCAGTTCTTC. It codes for CASSGPGGNEQFF. Supplemented by the reference TRBV11-3 and TRBJ2-1 proteins around the CDR3, the complete variable domain is EAGVVQSPRYKIIEKKQPVAFWCNPISGHNTLYWYLQNLGQGPELLIRYENEEAVDDSQLPKDRFSAERLKGVDSTLKIQPAELGDSAVYLCASSGPGGNEQFFGPGTRLTVL.